This T cell receptor (beta chain) was recovered during a study of graft-versus-host responses after intestinal transplantation. The data were produced by immunoSEQ multiplex PCR, yet TCRdb's version contains in-frame clones alone and is incomplete. The sample includes 140,000 or so clones, about 93% of them seen just once. With respect to this clone: What it recognizes is unknown.

Overall study results and limits: Researchers found peak circulating GvH clone levels linked to early post-transplant HvG declines.

CDR1 SQVTM and CDR2 ANQGSEA come from the germline V gene. The ends were cut back, 7 bases at V and 4 bases at J, with 11 bases in the middle. The CDR3 runs 12 residues. Specimen: unstimulated CD4+ T cells sorted from spleen or lymph node cells, collected before intestinal transplant. The clonotype comes from a human donor who received an intestinal transplant. This chain uses TRBV29-1 with TRBJ2-4; a possible D gene is TRBD2 (5 bases). The CDR3 here is CSGRTGKNIQYF. CDR3 bases: TGCAGCGGCCGTACGGGAAAAAACATTCAGTACTTC.